This paragraph reports one T cell receptor beta chain. There are many counts of this clonotype. Its antigen specificity is not known. No qualities accompany the bases; no much larger clone lies one base away. The sample belongs to a study of read filtering for tumor transcriptome and immune sequencing (dated by TCRdb to 2018 to 2020). Some background on the complete study: The cohort was composed of 17 to 20 male and roughly 13 female patients, with a mean age of roughly 70 years and an age range of about 40 to 90. After DNase treatment, whole-transcriptome libraries were prepared with the TruSeq RNA Access Library Prep Kit. By revised international staging, 8 patients were R-ISS I, under 20 were R-ISS II and over five were R-ISS III. Per sample, about 4.05 to 11 million TCR-region mapped reads were obtained with IR-seq, compared with only roughly 80 to 1273 with RNA-seq. Using the same bone marrow samples, the study ran both targeted immune repertoire sequencing and bulk whole-transcriptome sequencing and then compared the TCR repertoires from each method. A main aim was a read-filtering strategy for immune repertoire data, specifically whether clonotypes supported by a single read should be removed.

Here is what the overall study found, with its caveats: In IR-seq, 80% to 85% of clonotypes but 3% to 4.5% of total reads were represented by single-read clonotypes, whereas in RNA-seq, 74.6% of clonotypes and approximately 44% of reads were represented by single-read clonotypes. The correlation between IR-seq and RNA-seq shared clonotype proportions was increased by removal of single-read clonotypes. Compared with RNA-seq, IR-seq captured clonotypes at much greater depth and more reliably, and a smaller IR-seq throughput was enough to identify most of the shared clonotypes. The sorted CD138-negative fraction was a mixed bone marrow immune population, not purified T cells.

Every patient had bone marrow sampled at the time of active disease. Isolation of bone marrow mononuclear cells was performed by Ficoll-Hypaque density gradient centrifugation. To remove myeloma plasma cells, the cells were labeled with CD138 magnetic microbeads on a MACS separator, and CD138-negative cells were then collected by negative selection. Flow cytometry on an Attune NxT with CD138 antibodies was used to check the purity of the isolated cells. TRIzol reagent was used to extract total RNA, which was then quantified with a NanoDrop spectrophotometer. Paired RNA-seq and IR-seq were performed on each patient's CD138-negative bone marrow sample. TCR libraries were built from 400 to 450 ng RNA with the Immunoverse kit, using molecular barcoded adaptors covering alpha/delta and beta/gamma chains. TCR library preparation was performed with the same RNA that was used for transcriptome sequencing. Sequencing of the TCR libraries was done on an Illumina HiSeq 4000 with 2 x 150 cycles. Regarding the original processing steps: With MiXCR, TCR reads were aligned to human V, D, J and C references and assembled into CDR3 clonotypes, with quality filtering and error correction included. The tcR package in R was used for analysis of clonotype counts and gene usage diversity. Raw mapping reads were checked after the RNA-seq reads had been mapped by STAR aligner version 2.5.3a onto the human GRCh37 genome. IR-seq fastq files were randomly downsampled with Seqtk 1.3 to test the effect of sequencing depth on detected clonotypes. TCRdb passed the public sequencing reads through fastp at Q25 and MiXCR, retaining productive beta sequences. Identical CDR3 proteins give one entry, which carries the most common genes and DNA. The V and J calls come from TCRdb's annotation, not from the publication. In all, the sample holds roughly 90,000 distinct CDR3 sequences, and roughly 21% of those were seen once. The top ten hold roughly 11% of the sample.

This TCR was sampled from a donor aged 40 or over with multiple myeloma. Input material: a population of CD138-negative cells sorted from bone marrow. The sample's cell subset or site label is to be understood as: bone marrow mononuclear cells depleted of CD138+ plasma/myeloma cells by negative magnetic selection.

The sequenced DNA: TGCGCCAGCAGCTTAAGCGACATCAATGAGCAGTTCTTC. This codes for CASSLSDINEQFF. The chain is assembled from TRBV5-1 and TRBJ2-1; no D gene can be assigned with confidence. The CDR3, cysteine through phenylalanine, is 13 amino acids long. The only DNA kept is the CDR3, 39 bases in frame from the first base. The germline V gene gives CDR1 as SGHRS and CDR2 as YFSETQ. V is pared back by 2 bases and J by 6 bases, with 9 bases lying between the germline termini.